Listed here is a single T cell receptor beta chain. Its antigen is as yet unknown. CDR1 MGHRA and CDR2 YSYEKL come from the germline V gene. The CDR3 contains 20 residues. V trimming: 3 bases; J trimming: 3 bases; junction bases outside the gene matches: 12. The data stem from a study of long-term antiretroviral therapy in people with HIV. Researchers report immunoSEQ v3.0 was run at survey level. The assay was immunoSEQ multiplex PCR, and TCRdb's table has in-frame clones only and misses some. In the table there are 25,000 to 35,000 clones, approximately 90% of which are singletons. Before DNA extraction, about 0.85-10 million cryopreserved PBMC were held in the samples. Study outcomes and limitations: Within the repertoire, clones expanded before ART were dominant at all time points. Possibly under older ART regimens, blood was drawn between about 2003 and 2017.

The rearrangement uses TRBV4-1 and TRBJ2-1, with 15 bases matching TRBD2. Here the sequenced sample was unsorted PBMCs, taken roughly 5 years after starting antiretroviral therapy. The clonotype was recovered from a middle-aged woman with HIV. CDR3 residues: CASSQAPRGLAGGGYNEQFF. In DNA form, the CDR3 reads TGCGCCAGCAGCCAGGCCCCTAGGGGACTAGCGGGGGGAGGCTACAATGAGCAGTTCTTC.